These 30 T cell receptor beta chains were all obtained from the same sample, sequenced in a study of T cells in Graves' hyperthyroidism and ophthalmopathy. Amplified TCR beta CDR3 regions derived from RNA transcripts. Primed by the HTBI set, a first-round RT-PCR was run on the TCR CDR3. MiXCR, applied by TCRdb to the multiplex PCR reads, yields one record per CDR3 protein. The table includes about 840,000 distinct CDR3 sequences, 38% detected once. Input material: blood. The origin of the receptors is a young man with Graves' hyperthyroidism.

This clonotype occurred many times. V usage is TRBV19 and J usage is TRBJ1-2, with D hard to call. The V gene's germline CDR1 is LNHDA and CDR2 SQIVND (reference sequence). The ends were cut back, 10 bases at V and 5 bases at J, with 11 bases in the middle. The CDR3 is made up of 11 amino acids. The CDR3 region has the DNA TGTGCCATAAGGTCGATTTATGGCTACACCTTC. It encodes CAIRSIYGYTF.

This clonotype was seen only once. The V gene is TRBV9, the J gene TRBJ2-7, with D unresolved. Trimming took off 0 bases at V and 7 bases at J, with 17 bases between the two ends. Germline V gene sequence: CDR1 SGDLS, CDR2 YYNGEE. This CDR3 is 15 amino acids long. Written as DNA, the CDR3 is TGTGCCAGCAGCGTAGATGGCTACCAACTCGAGGAGCAGTACTTC. Translation gives CASSVDGYQLEEQYF.

V and J are TRBV7-9 and TRBJ1-1, with 9 bases that match TRBD1. The CDR3 is 14 residues long. J was trimmed by 5 bases and V by 4 bases; bases with no gene match: 5. The germline gives CDR1 SEHNR, CDR2 FQNEAQ (reference sequence). Written as DNA, the CDR3 is TGTGCCAGCAGCTCCCGACAGGGGGGTACTGAAGCTTTCTTT. Translated: CASSSRQGGTEAFF.

J is TRBJ2-7 and V is TRBV3-1; TRBD1 matches 7 bases. The CDR3 runs to 14 residues. J was trimmed by 7 bases and V by 4 bases; bases with no gene match: 10. Germline CDR1 reads LGHDT; CDR2 reads YNNKEL (reference sequence). The CDR3 nucleotides read TGTGCCAGCAGCCGGACAGGACCCAGGGGGGAGCAGTACTTC. It is translated as CASSRTGPRGEQYF.

The chain recombines TRBV7-2 with TRBJ1-3; D gene unclear. Germline CDR1 and CDR2: SGHTA and FQGNSA. The CDR3 has 13 residues. V was trimmed by 8 bases and J by 6 bases, leaving 14 bases between them. Written as DNA, the CDR3 is TGTGCCAGCTCACCACCCTCCGAAAACACCATATATTTT. Translating gives CASSPPSENTIYF.

Many counts were recorded for this clonotype. The rearrangement joins TRBV19 to TRBJ1-2, with D uncertain. Germline CDR1 reads LNHDA; CDR2 reads SQIVND (reference sequence). Trimming shortened V by 4 bases and J by 0 bases, and 3 bases separated the two germline ends. The CDR3 contains 12 residues. The CDR3 reads CASSTTNYGYTF. The CDR3, as DNA: TGTGCCAGTAGTACCACTAACTATGGCTACACCTTC.

The chain links TRBV10-3 to TRBJ1-5, with TRBD1 as a possible D gene (6 bases). Looked up from germline, CDR1 is ENHRY and CDR2 is SYGVKD. CDR3 length: 12 residues. V gave up 10 bases and J gave up 6 bases, with 13 bases separating them. The CDR3 DNA is TGTGCCACCGGGACGACAGGTCAGCCCCAGCATTTT. Amino acid sequence: CATGTTGQPQHF.

This rearrangement joins TRBV6-6 to TRBJ1-6; 8 bases align to TRBD1. The germline V gene encodes CDR1 MNHNY and CDR2 SVGAGI (reference sequence). The CDR3 is 15 residues long. J lost 8 bases, V lost 1 base, and 4 bases had no gene match. The CDR3 protein is CASSYYAGGDSPLHF. DNA of the CDR3: TGTGCCAGCAGTTACTACGCAGGGGGCGATTCACCCCTCCACTTT.

This clonotype turned up a few times. The rearrangement joins TRBV7-2 to TRBJ2-2, with no clear D. Germline lookup yields CDR1 SGHTA and CDR2 FQGNSA. V gave up 10 bases and J gave up 3 bases, with 9 bases separating them. The CDR3 contains 12 residues. The CDR3 region is CATNPDTGELFF. CDR3 DNA: TGTGCCACAAACCCGGACACCGGGGAGCTGTTTTTT.

The chain carries TRBV7-2 and TRBJ1-5, with D uncertain. The CDR3 is 14 amino acids. The germline V and J ends were trimmed by 5 bases and 8 bases, with 16 bases remaining between them. The V gene's germline CDR1 is SGHTA and CDR2 FQGNSA. The CDR3 bases are TGTGCCAGCAGCGCTGCCCAAGGCGGGGAGCCCCAGCATTTT. It translates to CASSAAQGGEPQHF.

The V and J genes are TRBV15 and TRBJ1-2; D call uncertain. Germline V gene data show CDR1 as LNHNV and CDR2 as YYDKDF (reference sequence). This CDR3 has 15 residues. V was cut by 5 bases and J by 4 bases, with 17 bases left in between. This CDR3 reads CATSPRSTPIYGYTF. CDR3 DNA sequence: TGTGCCACCAGCCCACGTTCGACGCCGATCTATGGCTACACCTTC.

This clonotype has just a few counts. This CDR3 reads CASSVAPGGSYEQYF. CDR3 nucleotide sequence: TGTGCCAGCAGCGTAGCCCCCGGGGGCTCCTACGAGCAGTACTTC. This chain uses TRBV9 with TRBJ2-7; the D gene is possibly TRBD2 (6 bases). CDR3 length: 15 amino acids. V was shortened by 0 bases and J by 0 bases, with 10 bases between the two germline ends. Germline CDR1 is SGDLS and CDR2 is YYNGEE. Looking up the rest from reference TRBV9 and TRBJ2-7 gives the full variable domain: DSGVTQTPKHLITATGQRVTLRCSPRSGDLSVYWYQQSLDQGLQFLIQYYNGEERAKGNILERFSAQQFPDLHSELNLSSLELGDSALYFCASSVAPGGSYEQYFGPGTRLTVT.

This clonotype showed up just a few times. Relative to the germline gene, one junction end is altered; a read error may explain this. The chain joins TRBV19 to TRBJ1-1; D is unclear. The CDR3 is made up of 13 amino acids. Germline V gene sequence: CDR1 LNHDA, CDR2 SQIVND (reference sequence). The CDR3: CANSAQMGTEAFF. Here the CDR3 DNA reads TGTGCCAATAGTGCCCAGATGGGGACTGAAGCTTTCTTT.

Many counts were recorded for this clonotype. The chain links TRBV14 to TRBJ1-1; D gene uncertain. The CDR3 has 13 residues. Germline V lookup: CDR1 SGHDN, CDR2 FVKESK. Trimming shortened V by 1 base and J by 4 bases, and 7 bases separated the two germline ends. CDR3 nucleotides: TGTGCCAGCAGCCAAGGGTTAGGCACTGAAGCTTTCTTT. Translated, it gives CASSQGLGTEAFF.

In this sample, this clonotype turned up a few times. The rearrangement joins TRBV5-1 to TRBJ1-1; unclear D gene. This CDR3 spans 13 amino acids. Germline CDR1 is SGHRS and CDR2 is YFSETQ. V lost 9 bases to trimming and J lost 0 bases, with 12 bases between them. CDR3: CANHSRMNTEAFF. CDR3 DNA: TGCGCCAACCATTCCCGTATGAACACTGAAGCTTTCTTT.

This clonotype was seen many times. The V gene is TRBV2, the J gene TRBJ2-2; no firm D call. The CDR3 has 12 amino acids. V lost 6 bases to trimming and J lost 1 base, with 3 bases between them. The germline V gene encodes CDR1 SNHLY and CDR2 FYNNEI. The CDR3 is CASRENTGELFF. CDR3 bases: TGTGCCAGCAGAGAGAACACCGGGGAGCTGTTTTTT.

The chain couples TRBV2 to TRBJ1-4; D is perhaps TRBD1 (6 bases). The germline gives CDR1 SNHLY, CDR2 FYNNEI. The CDR3 totals 15 residues. V gave up 4 bases and J gave up 5 bases, with 14 bases separating them. For the CDR3, the DNA is TGTGCCAGCAGTGGACACAGGGTGGGGAATGAAAAACTGTTTTTT. Translating it yields CASSGHRVGNEKLFF.

This rearrangement joins TRBV12-3 or TRBV12-4 to TRBJ2-2; D possibly matches TRBD1 or TRBD2 (5 bases each). V was clipped by 4 bases and J by 5 bases, with 14 bases between them. The length of the CDR3 is 15 residues. CDR3 protein: CASSSGAVATGELFF. The CDR3 DNA sequence: TGTGCCAGCAGTTCCGGGGCCGTCGCGACCGGGGAGCTGTTTTTT.

This clonotype occurred many times. The rearrangement links TRBV14 to TRBJ1-6; D is uncertain. The CDR3 extends over 12 amino acids. With 1 base removed from V and 9 bases from J, the gap between germline ends came to 4 bases. Germline lookup yields CDR1 SGHDN and CDR2 FVKESK. Here the CDR3 reads CASSQVGSPLHF. The CDR3 DNA reads TGTGCCAGCAGCCAAGTTGGTTCACCCCTCCACTTT. Full variable domain (remainder filled in from reference TRBV14 and TRBJ1-6): EAGVTQFPSHSVIEKGQTVTLRCDPISGHDNLYWYRRVMGKEIKFLLHFVKESKQDESGMPNNRFLAERTGGTYSTLKVQPAELEDSGVYFCASSQVGSPLHFGNGTRLTVT.

V is TRBV6-1 and J is TRBJ1-2; no clear D. The CDR3 has 13 residues. V was shortened by 6 bases and J by 4 bases, with 12 bases between the two germline ends. From germline, CDR1 is MNHNS and CDR2 SASEGT. CDR3 amino acids: CASSSSFAYGYTF. Here the CDR3 DNA reads TGTGCCAGCAGCTCATCCTTCGCCTATGGCTACACCTTC.

This clonotype appeared many times. The V call is TRBV2, the J call TRBJ1-1; possibly TRBD1 for D (6 bases). Trimming stripped 0 bases from V and 3 bases from J, with 17 bases between. CDR3 length: 17 amino acids. Looked up from germline, CDR1 is SNHLY and CDR2 is FYNNEI. The DNA of the CDR3 is TGTGCCAGCAGTGAAGCAGCGGGCAGGGGATTCGACACTGAAGCTTTCTTT. This encodes CASSEAAGRGFDTEAFF.

This clonotype was detected many times. This sequence joins TRBV29-1 and TRBJ2-7; no definite D call. CDR1 and CDR2 (germline): SQVTM, ANQGSEA. Trimming pared 1 base from V and 2 bases from J, leaving 12 bases between. There are 14 residues in the CDR3. In DNA, the CDR3 is TGCAGCGTTGAAGTAGGCGGCTTGGCCTACGAGCAGTACTTC. Protein sequence: CSVEVGGLAYEQYF.

On this clonotype: This could be a read error, since a much larger clone is one nucleotide away. Because the CDR3 is missing its conserved closing phenylalanine or tryptophan, this is likely a read error. The chain links TRBV9 to TRBJ1-1; 8 bases fit TRBD1. The CDR3 consists of 14 residues. The J segment lost 3 bases and the V segment lost 3 bases, leaving 4 bases of the junction unmatched. Per germline, CDR1 SGDLS and CDR2 YYNGEE. CDR3 sequence reads: CASSGDRSDTEAFL. CDR3 bases: TGTGCCAGCAGCGGGGACAGGAGTGACACTGAAGCTTTCCTT.

This chain joins TRBV12-3 or TRBV12-4 and TRBJ1-2; D is uncertain. The CDR3 has 14 residues. The V end lost 3 bases, the J end lost 6 bases, and 14 bases lay between the germline ends. CDR3 loop: CASSFRDTHHGYTF. The CDR3 region has the DNA TGTGCCAGCAGTTTCAGAGACACCCACCATGGCTACACCTTC.

Only a few counts were recorded for this clonotype. The genes are TRBV2 and TRBJ2-3, with D maybe TRBD2 (6 bases). The germline V and J ends were trimmed by 7 bases and 6 bases, with 17 bases remaining between them. The germline V gene has CDR1 SNHLY and CDR2 FYNNEI. CDR3 length: 14 amino acids. The CDR3 protein is CASNELTSRDTQYF. The CDR3 DNA reads TGTGCCAGCAACGAACTGACTAGTCGGGATACGCAGTATTTT.

A single count supports this clonotype. The chain couples TRBV6-1 to TRBJ1-4; D gene uncertain. Germline CDR1 and CDR2: MNHNS and SASEGT. This CDR3 has 16 residues. The ends were cut back, 5 bases at V and 9 bases at J, with 22 bases in the middle. The CDR3 DNA follows: TGTGCCAGCAGTCCCCCCTCATGGGGAAAAGATCAAAAACTGTTTTTT. Translation gives CASSPPSWGKDQKLFF.

This clonotype was counted at least ten times. The chain combines TRBV7-9 with TRBJ1-5; D gene ambiguous. CDR1 and CDR2 (germline): SEHNR, FQNEAQ (reference sequence). The CDR3 spans 14 residues. The V gene lost 1 base and the J gene lost 6 bases, with 10 bases spanning the gap. The CDR3 region has the DNA TGTGCCAGCAGCTTAGTGGACGAGGGTCAGCCCCAGCATTTT. This gives the protein CASSLVDEGQPQHF.

This clonotype came up many times. The rearrangement links TRBV9 to TRBJ1-5; D remains unclear. The V end was cut by 5 bases, the J end by 0 bases, with 9 bases between. The CDR3 runs 14 residues. Germline lookup yields CDR1 SGDLS and CDR2 YYNGEE. CDR3 DNA: TGTGCCAGCAGTGGCCAGGATAGCAATCAGCCCCAGCATTTT. This encodes CASSGQDSNQPQHF. Variable domain in full (rest from reference TRBV9 and TRBJ1-5): DSGVTQTPKHLITATGQRVTLRCSPRSGDLSVYWYQQSLDQGLQFLIQYYNGEERAKGNILERFSAQQFPDLHSELNLSSLELGDSALYFCASSGQDSNQPQHFGDGTRLSIL.

Here the CDR3 DNA reads TGTGCCAGCAGTTACTCTTCCTATGGTTCGGACTTAACTGAAGCTTTCTTT. Translation gives CASSYSSYGSDLTEAFF. V and J are TRBV2 and TRBJ1-1; D gene uncertain. With 5 bases removed from V and 5 bases from J, the gap between germline ends came to 24 bases. This CDR3 region has 17 residues. Germline V CDR1 and CDR2: SNHLY, FYNNEI. Filled out from reference TRBV2 and TRBJ1-1, the complete variable domain reads EPEVTQTPSHQVTQMGQEVILRCVPISNHLYFYWYRQILGQKVEFLVSFYNNEISEKSEIFDDQFSVERPDGSNFTLKIRSTKLEDSAMYFCASSYSSYGSDLTEAFFGQGTRLTVV.

This rearrangement joins TRBV9 to TRBJ2-7; possible D gene TRBD2, 5 bases. With 2 bases removed from V and 3 bases from J, the gap between germline ends came to 12 bases. The CDR3 length is 14 residues. Looked up from germline, CDR1 is SGDLS and CDR2 is YYNGEE. The CDR3 DNA is TGTGCCAGCAGCGTCTCGGGGTTTTACTACGAGCAGTACTTC. Translated, it gives CASSVSGFYYEQYF.